These 32 T cell receptor beta chains came from one sample sequenced in a study of blood T cell repertoires in COVID-19. Here immunoSEQ multiplex PCR was the method, and the copy in TCRdb shows in-frame clones only, minus some. The table has over 200,000 clones, 85% to 90% seen once. The sequenced sample consisted of peripheral blood. The origin of the receptors is a woman aged 55-70 years with acute or convalescent COVID-19.

This chain connects TRBV14 to TRBJ2-7, with a tentative D call TRBD1 (5 bases). The V and J ends lost 4 bases and 6 bases respectively, with 13 bases between them. Germline V gives CDR1 SGHDN, CDR2 FVKESK. The CDR3 consists of 13 residues. The CDR3 spells CASSLALGLEQYF. CDR3 DNA: TGTGCCAGCAGCCTTGCGTTGGGGCTCGAGCAGTACTTC.

This clone occurred a few times. Written as DNA, the CDR3 is TGTGCCAGTAGGAGACTAGCGGGAGAGTCCTACGAGCAGTACTTC. It yields the protein CASRRLAGESYEQYF. This sequence joins TRBV19 and TRBJ2-7, with 12 nucleotides matching TRBD2. The CDR3 totals 15 residues. The ends lost 6 bases at V and 1 base at J; junction bases unmatched: 4. Germline V gene data show CDR1 as LNHDA and CDR2 as SQIVND (reference sequence).

V is TRBV6-6 and J is TRBJ1-1, with 8 bases matching TRBD1. Germline CDR1 is MNHNY and CDR2 is SVGAGI (reference sequence). The CDR3 loop spans 16 amino acids. J was trimmed by 3 bases and V by 2 bases; bases with no gene match: 8. The CDR3 sequence is CASSYPRTGLDTEAFF. The DNA for the CDR3 is TGTGCCAGCAGTTACCCAAGGACAGGGCTGGACACTGAAGCTTTCTTT.

The chain's CDR3 is CAARQGWAGELFF. The CDR3 DNA sequence: TGTGCCGCCCGACAGGGATGGGCCGGGGAGCTGTTTTTT. V gene TRBV12-3 or TRBV12-4 combines with J gene TRBJ2-2; TRBD1 matches at 7 bases. V lost 11 bases, J lost 6 bases, and 9 bases stayed unmatched. CDR3 size: 13 residues.

The chain is built from TRBV6-5 and TRBJ1-4; D not certain. Germline V lookup: CDR1 MNHEY, CDR2 SVGAGI. Trimming cost V 0 bases and J 6 bases, with 11 bases left between them. This CDR3 spans 15 amino acids. CDR3 loop: CASSYSIGGDEKLFF. As DNA, the CDR3 is TGTGCCAGCAGTTACTCGATTGGCGGTGATGAAAAACTGTTTTTT.

This clone was counted a few times. The chain couples TRBV30 to TRBJ2-5, with D possibly matching TRBD1 (6 bases). CDR3 length: 14 amino acids. V was pared by 1 base and J by 0 bases, with 9 bases between. In germline, CDR1 is GTSNPN, CDR2 SVGIG (reference sequence). CDR3 bases: TGTGCCTGGAGTGCGGGACATTACCAAGAGACCCAGTACTTC. Its translation: CAWSAGHYQETQYF.

A single count supports this clone. The chain uses TRBV5-1 and TRBJ2-1; tentative D call: TRBD2 (6 bases). The germline V gene has CDR1 SGHRS and CDR2 YFSETQ. The CDR3 runs to 16 residues. The V gene lost 7 bases and the J gene lost 4 bases, with 21 bases spanning the gap. Here the CDR3 reads CASLLNRDSAYNEQFF. CDR3 coding DNA: TGCGCCAGCCTTTTGAACCGGGACTCAGCTTACAATGAGCAGTTCTTC. Combining the CDR3 with reference TRBV5-1 and TRBJ2-1 gives the whole variable domain KAGVTQTPRYLIKTRGQQVTLSCSPISGHRSVSWYQQTPGQGLQFLFEYFSETQRNKGNFPGRFSGRQFSNSRSEMNVSTLELGDSALYLCASLLNRDSAYNEQFFGPGTRLTVL.

The V gene is TRBV10-1, the J gene TRBJ2-7; TRBD1 matches at 7 bases. The junction had 6 bases not matched to a gene; V was cut back by 0 bases and J by 4 bases. The length of the CDR3 is 15 residues. Germline V gene lookup returns CDR1 WNHNN and CDR2 SYGVQD (reference sequence). The CDR3 loop is CASSESFTGEYEQYF. The DNA for the CDR3 is TGCGCCAGCAGTGAGTCATTTACAGGGGAATACGAGCAGTACTTC.

The chain uses TRBV7-2 and TRBJ2-2; possible D gene TRBD1, 6 bases. The CDR3 loop spans 15 amino acids. Trimming stripped 3 bases from V and 1 base from J, with 9 bases between. The V gene's germline CDR1 is SGHTA and CDR2 FQGNSA. For the CDR3, the DNA is TGTGCCAGCAGCTTTGAGACAGGGAACACCGGGGAGCTGTTTTTT. It specifies CASSFETGNTGELFF.

This clone has a single count. The CDR3 DNA sequence: TGTGCCAGCAGCCCTCATGGACTAGCGACGAACAATGAGCAGTTCTTC. Its protein is CASSPHGLATNNEQFF. This rearrangement joins TRBV7-2 to TRBJ2-1; 9 nucleotides agree with TRBD2. The CDR3 spans 16 residues. The V gene's germline CDR1 is SGHTA and CDR2 FQGNSA. The V segment lost 5 bases and the J segment 5 bases; nucleotides outside the gene matches: 10.

The rearrangement uses TRBV7-3 and TRBJ1-2, with D possibly matching TRBD1 (6 bases). V gave up 1 base and J gave up 7 bases, with 10 bases separating them. Germline V gene sequence: CDR1 SGHTA, CDR2 FQGTGA. The CDR3 is made up of 13 amino acids. As DNA, the CDR3 is TGTGCCAGCAGCTTAAACCACAGGGTTGGCTACACCTTC. Amino acid sequence: CASSLNHRVGYTF.

This rearrangement joins TRBV4-1 to TRBJ1-5; no definite D call. This CDR3 spans 14 amino acids. The germline gives CDR1 MGHRA, CDR2 YSYEKL. Trimming shortened V by 1 base and J by 7 bases, and 11 bases separated the two germline ends. The CDR3 bases are TGCGCCAGCAGCCAAGGGGCAGGTGGGCAGCCCCAGCATTTT. The encoded protein is CASSQGAGGQPQHF.

V usage is TRBV6-5 and J usage is TRBJ1-2; D not certain. Germline CDR1 MNHEY, CDR2 SVGAGI. V lost 0 bases and J 4 bases, leaving 9 bases between the germline ends. This CDR3 spans 14 amino acids. CDR3 nucleotide sequence: TGTGCCAGCAGTTACTCAGGCCGGGGCTATGGCTACACCTTC. Residues: CASSYSGRGYGYTF.

This chain links TRBV7-8 with TRBJ1-5; D is possibly TRBD1 (5 bases). The V end lost 5 bases, the J end lost 2 bases, and 13 bases lay between the germline ends. Germline values: CDR1 SGHVS, CDR2 FQNEAQ. There are 15 residues in the CDR3. CDR3 region: CASSASRVGNQPQHF. The CDR3 DNA sequence: TGTGCCAGCAGCGCAAGCAGGGTAGGCAATCAGCCCCAGCATTTT.

The gene calls are TRBV5-1 and TRBJ2-7; the match to TRBD1 covers 8 bases. Per the germline V gene, CDR1 is SGHRS and CDR2 is YFSETQ. V lost 2 bases and J lost 0; bases outside the gene matches: 1. CDR3 length: 14 amino acids. The CDR3, as DNA: TGCGCCAGCAGCTTCGACAGGGGCTCCTACGAGCAGTACTTC. Amino acid sequence: CASSFDRGSYEQYF.

Remarks on this clone: The sample contains more than one DNA sequence encoding this CDR3. The chain uses TRBV19 and TRBJ2-1, with 7 positions matching TRBD1. J gave up 2 bases and V 4 bases, and 5 bases lay outside the gene matches. The CDR3 has 15 amino acids. The germline CDR1 and CDR2 sequences are LNHDA and SQIVND (reference sequence). The CDR3 DNA reads as TGTGCCAGTAGTAAGGGCAGGGGGACCTACAATGAGCAGTTCTTC. Amino acids: CASSKGRGTYNEQFF.

This clone has a single count. The rearrangement joins TRBV6-2 or TRBV6-3 to TRBJ2-1; weak D call: TRBD1 (5 bases). The germline CDR1 and CDR2 sequences are MNHEY and SVGEGT. Deletions cut 2 bases from V and 8 bases from J, with 13 bases between. This CDR3 spans 14 amino acids. In DNA form, the CDR3 reads TGTGCCAGCAGTTACCCCCAGGGAAAGGATGAGCAGTTCTTC. Its translation: CASSYPQGKDEQFF.

This chain links TRBV29-1 with TRBJ2-3; 14 bases are shared with TRBD2. This CDR3 is 16 amino acids long. From germline, CDR1 is SQVTM and CDR2 ANQGSEA. V trimming: 4 bases; J trimming: 2 bases; junction bases outside the gene matches: 5. The CDR3 sequence is CSVVGTSGGNTDTQYF. In DNA form, the CDR3 reads TGCAGCGTTGTGGGGACTAGCGGGGGAAACACAGATACGCAGTATTTT.

This chain links TRBV3-1 (or the pseudogene TRBV3-2) with TRBJ1-1; a weak D match, TRBD1 (5 bases). Trimming pared 2 bases from V and 2 bases from J, leaving 12 bases between. CDR3 size: 15 residues. Germline CDR1 reads LGHDT; CDR2 reads YNNKEL (reference sequence). The CDR3: CASSQWSGANTEAFF. CDR3 nucleotides: TGTGCCAGCAGCCAATGGAGCGGGGCCAACACTGAAGCTTTCTTT.

This sequence joins TRBV2 and TRBJ2-3, with 12 bases identical to TRBD2. Germline CDR1 SNHLY, CDR2 FYNNEI. This CDR3 has 15 amino acids. V was pared by 3 bases and J by 5 bases, with 3 bases of the junction left unmatched. The CDR3 coding sequence is TGTGCCAGCAGTGAGCTAGCGGGGGGGGTAGATACGCAGTATTTT. It yields the protein CASSELAGGVDTQYF.

This chain connects TRBV28 to TRBJ1-5, with 7 bases lining up with TRBD1. Germline CDR1 MDHEN, CDR2 SYDVKM. Unmatched junction bases numbered 7, after V lost 6 bases and J lost 2 bases. CDR3 length: 15 amino acids. The CDR3 loop reads CASSRRQGRNQPQHF. DNA for the CDR3: TGTGCCAGCAGCCGACGACAGGGACGCAATCAGCCCCAGCATTTT. Together with reference TRBV28 and TRBJ1-5, the CDR3 gives the full variable domain: DVKVTQSSRYLVKRTGEKVFLECVQDMDHENMFWYRQDPGLGLRLIYFSYDVKMKEKGDIPEGYSVSREKKERFSLILESASTNQTSMYLCASSRRQGRNQPQHFGDGTRLSIL.

V is TRBV28 and J is TRBJ1-1; 11 bases are shared with TRBD1. Germline assignment: CDR1 MDHEN and CDR2 SYDVKM. With V trimmed by 6 bases and J by 6 bases, 9 bases remained unmatched. The CDR3 covers 15 residues. The CDR3 DNA is TGTGCCAGCAGACCACCGGGACAGGGGGGGCCTGAAGCTTTCTTT. Protein product: CASRPPGQGGPEAFF.

The chain recombines TRBV5-1 with TRBJ2-5; D not resolved. The CDR3 sequence is 17 residues long. V lost 0 bases to trimming and J lost 2 bases, with 17 bases between them. The germline gives CDR1 SGHRS, CDR2 YFSETQ. In DNA, the CDR3 is TGCGCCAGCAGCTTGGCCATGGGCGTCCCAGGTCAAGAGACCCAGTACTTC. Amino acid sequence: CASSLAMGVPGQETQYF.

This chain links TRBV5-1 with TRBJ2-3; D may be TRBD2 (6 bases). Trimming shortened V by 0 bases and J by 5 bases, and 10 bases separated the two germline ends. Germline CDR1 reads SGHRS; CDR2 reads YFSETQ. The length of the CDR3 is 14 residues. CDR3 region: CASSLASVLDTQYF. CDR3 in DNA: TGCGCCAGCAGCTTGGCTAGCGTACTAGATACGCAGTATTTT. Variable domain in full (rest from reference TRBV5-1 and TRBJ2-3): KAGVTQTPRYLIKTRGQQVTLSCSPISGHRSVSWYQQTPGQGLQFLFEYFSETQRNKGNFPGRFSGRQFSNSRSEMNVSTLELGDSALYLCASSLASVLDTQYFGPGTRLTVL.

The chain combines TRBV30 with TRBJ2-2; maybe TRBD1 (6 bases). V was shortened by 4 bases and J by 6 bases, with 12 bases between the two germline ends. In germline, CDR1 is GTSNPN, CDR2 SVGIG (reference sequence). The CDR3 covers 13 residues. This CDR3 is CAWTTGWAGELFF. CDR3 sequence (DNA): TGTGCCTGGACTACAGGGTGGGCCGGGGAGCTGTTTTTT.

J is TRBJ1-2 and V is TRBV4-2; D unresolved. Looked up from germline, CDR1 is LGHNA and CDR2 is YNFKEQ. This CDR3 has 15 residues. The V gene lost 1 base and the J gene lost 1 base, with 10 bases spanning the gap. The CDR3 DNA is TGTGCCAGCAGCCAAGGAGGGAGGGATAACTATGGCTACACCTTC. It encodes CASSQGGRDNYGYTF.

This clone has only one observation. The chain employs TRBV19 and TRBJ2-1; 11 positions agree with TRBD2. The CDR3 consists of 19 residues. With V trimmed by 4 bases and J by 0 bases, 11 bases remained unmatched. Germline V gene sequence: CDR1 LNHDA, CDR2 SQIVND (reference sequence). CDR3 bases: TGTGCCAGTAGTACCACTAGCGGGGGCGTTCAAAGCTCCTACAATGAGCAGTTCTTC. Translated, it gives CASSTTSGGVQSSYNEQFF.

This clone has only a few counts. The V and J genes are TRBV11-2 and TRBJ1-1; 11 positions match TRBD1. V shed 1 base, J shed 6 bases, and the junction held 7 bases outside the gene matches. This CDR3 has 16 residues. The germline V gene has CDR1 SGHAT and CDR2 FQNNGV. The chain's CDR3 is CASSLGPGQGVPEAFF. As DNA, the CDR3 is TGTGCCAGCAGCTTAGGACCGGGACAGGGGGTCCCTGAAGCTTTCTTT. The complete variable domain, with remaining parts taken from reference TRBV11-2 and TRBJ1-1, reads EAGVAQSPRYKIIEKRQSVAFWCNPISGHATLYWYQQILGQGPKLLIQFQNNGVVDDSQLPKDRFSAERLKGVDSTLKIQPAKLEDSAVYLCASSLGPGQGVPEAFFGQGTRLTVV.

The chain couples TRBV5-1 to TRBJ1-4; D is uncertain. This CDR3 has 15 residues. The V end was cut by 0 bases, the J end by 0 bases, with 6 bases between. The germline V gene encodes CDR1 SGHRS and CDR2 YFSETQ. The CDR3 DNA sequence: TGCGCCAGCAGCTTGGTAGGAGCAACTAATGAAAAACTGTTTTTT. It encodes CASSLVGATNEKLFF.

The CDR3 DNA is TGTGCCAGCAAAACAGACAGGGAAGTTGTAAAACTGTTTTTT. This gives the protein CASKTDREVVKLFF. The chain combines TRBV2 with TRBJ1-4; 7 positions match TRBD1. Germline loops: CDR1 SNHLY, CDR2 FYNNEI. The CDR3 is made up of 14 amino acids. V dropped 7 bases and J dropped 10; count of bases not matched to a gene: 12.

The chain uses TRBV7-2 and TRBJ1-2; a possible D gene is TRBD1 (5 bases). CDR1 is SGHTA, CDR2 FQGNSA, per germline. This CDR3 is built from 13 residues. The ends were cut back, 5 bases at V and 5 bases at J, with 12 bases in the middle. CDR3 region: CASSPDRQYGYTF. CDR3 coding DNA: TGTGCCAGCAGCCCCGACAGACAGTATGGCTACACCTTC.

The CDR3 DNA reads as TGTGCCACGGACCACAGGCCACCCACTGAAGCTTTCTTT. Encoded protein: CATDHRPPTEAFF. The chain links TRBV12-1 to TRBJ1-1; TRBD1 was called by the table and not checked on the DNA. TRBV12-1 has pseudogene status. The CDR3 has 13 amino acids.